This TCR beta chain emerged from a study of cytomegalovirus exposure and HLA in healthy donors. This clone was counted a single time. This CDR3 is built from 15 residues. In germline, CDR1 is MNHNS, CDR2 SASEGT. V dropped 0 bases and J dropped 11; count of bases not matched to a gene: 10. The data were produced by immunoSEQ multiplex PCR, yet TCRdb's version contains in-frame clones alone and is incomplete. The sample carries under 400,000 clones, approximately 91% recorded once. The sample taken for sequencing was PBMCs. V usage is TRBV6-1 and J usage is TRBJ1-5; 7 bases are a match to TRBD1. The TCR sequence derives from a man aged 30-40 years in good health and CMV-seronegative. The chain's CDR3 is CASSEASNRGSAQHF. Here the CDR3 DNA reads TGTGCCAGCAGTGAAGCTTCTAACAGGGGATCAGCCCAGCATTTT.